In terms of frequency, the clone carrying this TCR beta chain is medium-sized (0.01 to 0.1%). The data are from a study of T cells expressing NK-cell markers. After re-calling the 5' RACE reads, TCRdb lists one entry per CDR3 protein, DNA absent. The repertoire shows several thousand distinct CDR3 sequences; the top ten hold around 14%. The CDR3 loop spans 12 amino acids. Germline V gene data show CDR1 as DFQATT and CDR2 as SNEGSKA (reference sequence). Sequenced sample: blood T cells: a sorted CD56 or NKG2C T cell subset, CD4+ or CD8+ T cells, or bulk PBMC T cells (not recorded which). The chain has TRBV20-1 and TRBJ2-5. This clonotype was obtained from a man aged 18 to 29 in good health. CDR3 in amino acids: CSASPRRETQYF.